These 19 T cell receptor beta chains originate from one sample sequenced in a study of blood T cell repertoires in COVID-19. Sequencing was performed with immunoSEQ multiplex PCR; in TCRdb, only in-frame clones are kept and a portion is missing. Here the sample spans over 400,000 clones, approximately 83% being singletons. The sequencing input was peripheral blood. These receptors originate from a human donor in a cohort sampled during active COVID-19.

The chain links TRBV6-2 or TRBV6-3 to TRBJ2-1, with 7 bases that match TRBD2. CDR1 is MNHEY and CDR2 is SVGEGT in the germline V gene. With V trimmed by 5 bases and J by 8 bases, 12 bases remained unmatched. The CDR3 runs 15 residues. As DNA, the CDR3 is TGTGCCAGCAGTCCCTCCGGGGTCGGGGGGTATGAGCAGTTCTTC. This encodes CASSPSGVGGYEQFF.

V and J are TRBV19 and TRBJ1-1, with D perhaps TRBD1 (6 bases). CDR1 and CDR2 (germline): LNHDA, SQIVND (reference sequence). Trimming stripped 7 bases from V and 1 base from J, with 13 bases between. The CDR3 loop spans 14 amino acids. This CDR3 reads CASTMRTENTEAFF. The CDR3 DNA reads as TGTGCCAGTACCATGAGGACAGAGAACACTGAAGCTTTCTTT.

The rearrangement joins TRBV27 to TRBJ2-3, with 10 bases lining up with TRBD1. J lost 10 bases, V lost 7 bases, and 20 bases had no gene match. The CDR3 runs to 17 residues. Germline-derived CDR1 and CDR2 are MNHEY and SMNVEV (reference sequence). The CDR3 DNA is TGTGCCAGCACATCCAACGCCGGGACAGGGGTTTCTAGGGCGCAGTATTTT. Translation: CASTSNAGTGVSRAQYF.

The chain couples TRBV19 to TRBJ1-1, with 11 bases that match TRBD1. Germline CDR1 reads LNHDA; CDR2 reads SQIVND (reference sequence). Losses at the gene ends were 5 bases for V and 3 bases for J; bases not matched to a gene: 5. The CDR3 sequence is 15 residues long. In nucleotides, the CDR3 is TGTGCCAGTAGTCTTGGGACAGGGGGGCACACTGAAGCTTTCTTT. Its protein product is CASSLGTGGHTEAFF. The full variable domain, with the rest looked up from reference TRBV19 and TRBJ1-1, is DGGITQSPKYLFRKEGQNVTLSCEQNLNHDAMYWYRQDPGQGLRLIYYSQIVNDFQKGDIAEGYSVSREKKESFPLTVTSAQKNPTAFYLCASSLGTGGHTEAFFGQGTRLTVV.

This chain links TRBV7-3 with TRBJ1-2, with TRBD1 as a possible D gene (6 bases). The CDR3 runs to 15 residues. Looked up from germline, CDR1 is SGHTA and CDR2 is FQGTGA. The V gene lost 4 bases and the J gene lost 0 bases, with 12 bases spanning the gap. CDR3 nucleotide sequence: TGTGCCAGCAGCTCAAACAGGGTATCTAACTATGGCTACACCTTC. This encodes CASSSNRVSNYGYTF.

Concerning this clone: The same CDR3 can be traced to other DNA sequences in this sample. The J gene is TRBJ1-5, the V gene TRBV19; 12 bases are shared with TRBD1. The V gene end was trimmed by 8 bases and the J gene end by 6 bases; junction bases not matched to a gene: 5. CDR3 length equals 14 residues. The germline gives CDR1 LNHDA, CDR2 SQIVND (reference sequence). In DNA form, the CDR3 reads TGTGCCAGTTCTCCGGGACAGGGGGCTCAGCCCCAGCATTTT. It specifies CASSPGQGAQPQHF.

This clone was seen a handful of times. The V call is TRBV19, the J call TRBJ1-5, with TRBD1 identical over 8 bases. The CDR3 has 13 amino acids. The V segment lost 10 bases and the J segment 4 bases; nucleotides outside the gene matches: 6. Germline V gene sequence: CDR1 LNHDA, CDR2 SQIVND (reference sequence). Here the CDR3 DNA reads TGTGCCACCATGGACAGGGTGAATCAGCCCCAGCATTTT. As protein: CATMDRVNQPQHF. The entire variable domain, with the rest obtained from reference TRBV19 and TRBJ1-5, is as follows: DGGITQSPKYLFRKEGQNVTLSCEQNLNHDAMYWYRQDPGQGLRLIYYSQIVNDFQKGDIAEGYSVSREKKESFPLTVTSAQKNPTAFYLCATMDRVNQPQHFGDGTRLSIL.

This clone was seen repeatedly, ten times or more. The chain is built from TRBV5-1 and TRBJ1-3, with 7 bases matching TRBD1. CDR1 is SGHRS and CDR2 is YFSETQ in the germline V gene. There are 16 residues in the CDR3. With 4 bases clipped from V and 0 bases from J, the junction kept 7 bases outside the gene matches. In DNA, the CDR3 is TGCGCCAGCAGCCCTTCGACAGGGTCCTCTGGAAACACCATATATTTT. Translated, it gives CASSPSTGSSGNTIYF.

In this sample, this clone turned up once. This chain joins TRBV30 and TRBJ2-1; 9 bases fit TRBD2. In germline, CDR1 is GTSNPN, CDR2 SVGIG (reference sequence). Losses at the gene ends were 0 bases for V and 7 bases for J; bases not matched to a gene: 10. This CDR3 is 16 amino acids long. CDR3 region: CAWSVMSLAGLNEQFF. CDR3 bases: TGTGCCTGGAGTGTAATGTCCCTAGCGGGATTGAATGAGCAGTTCTTC. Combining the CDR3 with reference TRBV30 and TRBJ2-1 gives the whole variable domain SQTIHQWPATLVQPVGSPLSLECTVEGTSNPNLYWYRQAAGRGLQLLFYSVGIGQISSEVPQNLSASRPQDRQFILSSKKLLLSDSGFYLCAWSVMSLAGLNEQFFGPGTRLTVL.

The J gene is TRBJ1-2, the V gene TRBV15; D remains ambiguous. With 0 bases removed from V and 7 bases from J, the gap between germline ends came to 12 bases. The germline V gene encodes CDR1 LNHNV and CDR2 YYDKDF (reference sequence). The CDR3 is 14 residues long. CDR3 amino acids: CATSRDAGKGGYTF. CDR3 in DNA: TGTGCCACCAGCAGAGACGCCGGGAAGGGTGGCTACACCTTC.

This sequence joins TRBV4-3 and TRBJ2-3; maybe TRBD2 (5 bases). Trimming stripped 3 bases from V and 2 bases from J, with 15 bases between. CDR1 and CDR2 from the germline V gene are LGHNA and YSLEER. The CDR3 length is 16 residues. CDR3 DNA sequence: TGCGCCAGCAGCCATTCTGAGGACTCCTACACAGATACGCAGTATTTT. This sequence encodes CASSHSEDSYTDTQYF.

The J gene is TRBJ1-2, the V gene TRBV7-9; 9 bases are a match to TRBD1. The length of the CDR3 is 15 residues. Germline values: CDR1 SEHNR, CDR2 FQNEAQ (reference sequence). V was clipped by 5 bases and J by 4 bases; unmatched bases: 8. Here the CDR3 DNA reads TGTGCCAGCAGCGCCGGACAGGGGTTGGGCTATGGCTACACCTTC. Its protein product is CASSAGQGLGYGYTF.

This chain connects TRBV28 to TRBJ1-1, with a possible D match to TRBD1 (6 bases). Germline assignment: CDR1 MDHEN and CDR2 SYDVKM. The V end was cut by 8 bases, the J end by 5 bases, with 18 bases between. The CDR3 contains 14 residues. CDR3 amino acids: CASRDWTARTEAFF. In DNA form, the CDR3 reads TGTGCCAGCCGGGATTGGACAGCGAGAACTGAAGCTTTCTTT.

CDR3 nucleotide sequence: TGTGCCAGCAGTCTTCTCCGGGACAGGGAACCCTACGAGCAGTACTTC. Residues: CASSLLRDREPYEQYF. The chain recombines TRBV27 with TRBJ2-7; 9 bases are a match to TRBD1. Germline assignment: CDR1 MNHEY and CDR2 SMNVEV (reference sequence). Losses at the gene ends were 5 bases for V and 2 bases for J; bases not matched to a gene: 10. This CDR3 contains 16 residues.

CDR3 loop: CASSQRGEQYF. CDR3 DNA: TGTGCCAGCAGCCAAAGAGGCGAGCAGTACTTC. V gene TRBV3-1 (or the pseudogene TRBV3-2) combines with J gene TRBJ2-7; D call uncertain. The germline V and J ends were trimmed by 2 bases and 6 bases, with 5 bases remaining between them. CDR3 length equals 11 residues. Germline V lookup: CDR1 LGHDT, CDR2 YNNKEL (reference sequence).

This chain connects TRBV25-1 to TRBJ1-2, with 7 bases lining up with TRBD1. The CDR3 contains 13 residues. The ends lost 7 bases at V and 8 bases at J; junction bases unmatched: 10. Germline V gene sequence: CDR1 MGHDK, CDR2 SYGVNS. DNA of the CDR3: TGTGCCAGCAAGGGAGTAGGGGGCGAAGGCTACACCTTC. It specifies CASKGVGGEGYTF.

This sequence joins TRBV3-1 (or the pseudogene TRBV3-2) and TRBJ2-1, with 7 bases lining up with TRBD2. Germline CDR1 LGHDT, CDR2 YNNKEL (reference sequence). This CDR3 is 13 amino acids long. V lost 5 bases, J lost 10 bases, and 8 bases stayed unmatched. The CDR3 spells CASSGVGGSEQFF. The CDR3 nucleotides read TGTGCCAGCAGCGGGGTCGGCGGGAGCGAGCAGTTCTTC.

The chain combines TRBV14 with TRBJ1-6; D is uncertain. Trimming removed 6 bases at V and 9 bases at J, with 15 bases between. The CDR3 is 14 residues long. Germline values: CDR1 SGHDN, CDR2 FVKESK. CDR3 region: CASRQEGSASPLHF. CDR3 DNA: TGTGCCAGCAGGCAGGAGGGCTCGGCTTCACCCCTCCACTTT.

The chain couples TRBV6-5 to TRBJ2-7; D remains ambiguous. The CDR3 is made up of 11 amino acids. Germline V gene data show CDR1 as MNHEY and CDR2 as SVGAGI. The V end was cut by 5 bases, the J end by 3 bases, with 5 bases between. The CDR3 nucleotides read TGTGCCAGCAGTACATTCTACGAGCAGTACTTC. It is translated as CASSTFYEQYF.